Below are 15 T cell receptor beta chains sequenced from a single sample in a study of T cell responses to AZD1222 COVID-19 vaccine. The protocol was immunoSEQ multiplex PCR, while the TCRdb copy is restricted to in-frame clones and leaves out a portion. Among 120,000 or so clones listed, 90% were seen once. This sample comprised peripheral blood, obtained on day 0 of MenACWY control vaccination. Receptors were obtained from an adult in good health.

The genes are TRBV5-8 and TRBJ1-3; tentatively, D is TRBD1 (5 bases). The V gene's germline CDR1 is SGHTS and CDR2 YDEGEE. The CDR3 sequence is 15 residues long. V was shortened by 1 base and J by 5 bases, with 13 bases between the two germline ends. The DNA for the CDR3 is TGTGCCAGCAGCTTGAGGTTGCAGGGCCGAAACACCATATATTTT. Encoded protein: CASSLRLQGRNTIYF.

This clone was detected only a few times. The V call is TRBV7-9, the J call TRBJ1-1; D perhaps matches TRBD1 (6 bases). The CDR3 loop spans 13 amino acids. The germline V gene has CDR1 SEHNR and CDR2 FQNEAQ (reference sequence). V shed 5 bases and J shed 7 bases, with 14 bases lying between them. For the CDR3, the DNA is TGTGCCAGCAGCCGCATTGTGACAGGTGAAGCTTTCTTT. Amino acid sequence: CASSRIVTGEAFF.

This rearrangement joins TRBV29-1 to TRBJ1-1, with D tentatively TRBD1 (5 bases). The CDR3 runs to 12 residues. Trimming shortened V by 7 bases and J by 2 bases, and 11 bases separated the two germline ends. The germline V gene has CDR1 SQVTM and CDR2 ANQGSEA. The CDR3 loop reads CSGRGINTEAFF. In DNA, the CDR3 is TGCAGCGGGCGGGGCATCAACACTGAAGCTTTCTTT.

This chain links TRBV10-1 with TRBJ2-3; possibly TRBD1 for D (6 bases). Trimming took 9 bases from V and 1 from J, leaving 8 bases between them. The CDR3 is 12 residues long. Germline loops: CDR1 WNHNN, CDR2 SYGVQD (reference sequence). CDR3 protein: CARQGCTDTQYF. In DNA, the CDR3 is TGCGCCAGACAGGGTTGCACAGATACGCAGTATTTT.

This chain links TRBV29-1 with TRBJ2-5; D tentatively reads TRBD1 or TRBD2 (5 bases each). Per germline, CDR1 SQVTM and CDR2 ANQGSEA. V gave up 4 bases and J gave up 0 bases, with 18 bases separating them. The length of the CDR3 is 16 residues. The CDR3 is CSVVSPPEGYQETQYF. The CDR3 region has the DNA TGCAGCGTTGTAAGTCCCCCAGAGGGGTACCAAGAGACCCAGTACTTC. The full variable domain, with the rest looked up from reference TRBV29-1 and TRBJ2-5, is SAVISQKPSRDICQRGTSLTIQCQVDSQVTMMFWYRQQPGQSLTLIATANQGSEATYESGFVIDKFPISRPNLTFSTLTVSNMSPEDSSIYLCSVVSPPEGYQETQYFGPGTRLLVL.

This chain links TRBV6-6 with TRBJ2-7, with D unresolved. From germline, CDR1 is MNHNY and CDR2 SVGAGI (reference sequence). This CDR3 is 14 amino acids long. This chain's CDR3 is CAGRSSGRSYEQYV. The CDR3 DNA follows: TGTGCCGGCAGGTCGTCTGGACGGTCCTACGAGCAGTACGTC.

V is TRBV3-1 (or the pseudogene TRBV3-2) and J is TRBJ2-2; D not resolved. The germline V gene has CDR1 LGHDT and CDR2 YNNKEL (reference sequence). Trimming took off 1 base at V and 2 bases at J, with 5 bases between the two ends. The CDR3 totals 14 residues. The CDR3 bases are TGTGCCAGCAGCCAAGGACACAACACCGGGGAGCTGTTTTTT. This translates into CASSQGHNTGELFF.

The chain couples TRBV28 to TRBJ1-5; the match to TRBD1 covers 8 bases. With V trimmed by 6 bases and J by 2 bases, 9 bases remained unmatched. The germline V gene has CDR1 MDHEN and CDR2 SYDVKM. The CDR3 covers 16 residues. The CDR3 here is CASSQDREIGNQPQHF. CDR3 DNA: TGTGCCAGCAGCCAGGACAGGGAGATTGGCAATCAGCCCCAGCATTTT.

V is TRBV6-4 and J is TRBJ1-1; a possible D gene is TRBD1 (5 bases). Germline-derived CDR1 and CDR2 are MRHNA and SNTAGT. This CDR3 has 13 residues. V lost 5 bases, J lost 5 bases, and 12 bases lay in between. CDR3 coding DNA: TGTGCCAGCAGTTCCCGGGGGGATACTGAAGCTTTCTTT. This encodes CASSSRGDTEAFF.

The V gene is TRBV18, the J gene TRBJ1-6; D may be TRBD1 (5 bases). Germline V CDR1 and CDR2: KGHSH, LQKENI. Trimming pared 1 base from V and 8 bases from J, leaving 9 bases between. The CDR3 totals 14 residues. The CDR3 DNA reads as TGTGCCAGCTCACCACGGGGGAAGGATTCACCCCTCCACTTT. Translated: CASSPRGKDSPLHF.

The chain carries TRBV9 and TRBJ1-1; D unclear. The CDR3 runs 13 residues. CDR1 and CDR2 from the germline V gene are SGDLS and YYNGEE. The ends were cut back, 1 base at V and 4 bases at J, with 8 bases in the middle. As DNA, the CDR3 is TGTGCCAGCAGCGTACAGGCGAGCACTGAAGCTTTCTTT. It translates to CASSVQASTEAFF.

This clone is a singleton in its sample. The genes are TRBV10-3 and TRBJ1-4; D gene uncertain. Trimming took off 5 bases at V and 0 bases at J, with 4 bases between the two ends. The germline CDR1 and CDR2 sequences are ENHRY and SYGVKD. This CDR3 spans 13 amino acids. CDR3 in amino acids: CAISSATNEKLFF. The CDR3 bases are TGTGCCATCAGTTCAGCAACTAATGAAAAACTGTTTTTT.

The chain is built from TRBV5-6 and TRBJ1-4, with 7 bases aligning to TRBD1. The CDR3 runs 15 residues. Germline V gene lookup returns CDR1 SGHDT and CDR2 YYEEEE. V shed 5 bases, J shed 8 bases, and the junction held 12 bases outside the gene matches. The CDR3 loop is CASSFLGQDMEKLFF. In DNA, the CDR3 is TGTGCCAGCAGTTTTCTCGGACAGGATATGGAAAAACTGTTTTTT.

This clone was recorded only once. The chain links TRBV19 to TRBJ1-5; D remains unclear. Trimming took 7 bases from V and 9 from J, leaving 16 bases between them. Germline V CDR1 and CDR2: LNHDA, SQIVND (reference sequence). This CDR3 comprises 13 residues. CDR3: CASTSGVLRPQHF. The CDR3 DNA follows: TGTGCCAGTACTAGCGGGGTTTTGCGGCCCCAGCATTTT.

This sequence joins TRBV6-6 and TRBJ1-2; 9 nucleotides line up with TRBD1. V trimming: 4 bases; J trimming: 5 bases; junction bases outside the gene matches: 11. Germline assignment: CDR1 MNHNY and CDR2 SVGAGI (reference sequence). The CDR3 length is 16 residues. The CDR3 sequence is CASSSIRDRDYYGYTF. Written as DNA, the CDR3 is TGTGCCAGCAGTTCAATCCGGGACAGGGATTATTATGGCTACACCTTC.